This TCR beta chain emerged from a study of shared clonotypes between healthy human individuals. About the research overall: Three CD4 naive, three CD4 memory, two CD8 naive and one CD8 memory plate were used per donor.

The study, taken as a whole, reports: Some clonotypes were shared by all four sorted-subset donors, while others were not shared. The non-shared ones had lower generation probabilities than the shared ones. In several donors, around 4.5% of naive CD4 clonotypes appeared in common. Only a few donors were included, so the genetic and exposure-history diversity represented was limited.

Sequencing was performed with immunoSEQ multiplex PCR; in TCRdb, only in-frame clones are kept and a portion is missing. The sample has roughly 770,000 clones; 90% to 98% are singletons. V dropped 6 bases and J dropped 7; count of bases not matched to a gene: 10. The CDR3 has 14 residues. The germline gives CDR1 SGDLS, CDR2 YYNGEE. Naive CD8 cells comprised CD45RO-negative, CCR7-positively selected cells, excluding terminally differentiated effector memory CD45RA+ cells. Turning to this clone: Its target is not known.

Source material: naive CD8+ T cells sorted from blood. This clonotype was sampled from a man aged 25 to 45 in good health. The V gene is TRBV9, the J gene TRBJ1-2; 9 nucleotides match TRBD1. CDR3 amino acids: CASTLRDRERGYTF. The CDR3 region has the DNA TGTGCCAGCACGCTCCGGGACAGGGAGCGTGGCTACACCTTC.